These T cell receptor beta chains were read from a single sample in a study of shared clonotypes between healthy human individuals. TCRdb's table, derived via immunoSEQ multiplex PCR, lists solely in-frame clones and lacks some. The table lists approximately 1.5 million clones, just under 99% of them singletons. The material sequenced was naive CD4+ T cells sorted from blood. These receptors originate from a man in his thirties or forties in good health. Each CDR3 is given with its conserved first and last residue. D genes are given only for firm matches. The size field is filled for only some rows; it gives once, few, many or a size class.

v_gene,j_gene,abundance,d_gene,CDR3nt,CDR3aa
TRBV7-7,TRBJ2-2,once,NA,TGTGCCAGCAGCTTAGTCCTCACCGGGGAGCTGTTTTTT,CASSLVLTGELFF
TRBV28,TRBJ2-7,NA,NA,TGTGCCAGCAGTTTAACAGTCTTGGGTGGGCAGTACTTC,CASSLTVLGGQYF
TRBV29-1,TRBJ1-5,NA,TRBD1,TGCAGCGTTGGAGGGGGCGCAGGCAATCAGCCCCAGCATTTT,CSVGGGAGNQPQHF
TRBV18,TRBJ1-1,NA,TRBD1,TGTGCCAGCTCACTACAGGGGCACACTGAAGCTTTCTTT,CASSLQGHTEAFF
TRBV9,TRBJ2-1,NA,TRBD2,TGTGCCAGCAGCGTCCTCCGGGAGGGCGGCAATGAGCAGTTCTTC,CASSVLREGGNEQFF
TRBV5-1,TRBJ2-1,NA,NA,TGCGCCAGCAGCCGGGAGAAGTCCTACAATGAGCAGTTCTTC,CASSREKSYNEQFF
TRBV10-2,TRBJ2-3,NA,NA,TGCGCCAGCAGTGGGGCCGTACGGCTCGTTACAGATACGCAGTATTTT,CASSGAVRLVTDTQYF
TRBV29-1,TRBJ2-2,NA,NA,TGCAGCGTTGAAGATCGGGGCGGCGCGGGACTGAACACCGGGGAGCTGTTTTTT,CSVEDRGGAGLNTGELFF
TRBV5-4,TRBJ2-1,NA,NA,TGTGCCGCGACGGCTAGCTCCTACAATGAGCAGTTCTTC,CAATASSYNEQFF
TRBV30,TRBJ2-2,NA,TRBD2,TGTGCCTGGAGACGTAGCGGGAGAAGGACCGGGGAGCTGTTTTTT,CAWRRSGRRTGELFF
TRBV27,TRBJ2-3,NA,NA,TGTGCCAGCAGTTTAATGGGCCTTGGCACAGATACGCAGTATTTT,CASSLMGLGTDTQYF
TRBV27,TRBJ2-5,NA,NA,TGTGCCAGCAGTTCGGGACCAGTGATTCGGACCCAGTACTTC,CASSSGPVIRTQYF
TRBV7-9,TRBJ1-2,NA,NA,TGTGCCAGCAGCCGTCGTGAGGAAGGAGGCTATGGCTACACCTTC,CASSRREEGGYGYTF
TRBV28,TRBJ2-1,NA,NA,TGTGCCAGCAGTTTATCGGGCCGGTGGGAGTTCTTC,CASSLSGRWEFF